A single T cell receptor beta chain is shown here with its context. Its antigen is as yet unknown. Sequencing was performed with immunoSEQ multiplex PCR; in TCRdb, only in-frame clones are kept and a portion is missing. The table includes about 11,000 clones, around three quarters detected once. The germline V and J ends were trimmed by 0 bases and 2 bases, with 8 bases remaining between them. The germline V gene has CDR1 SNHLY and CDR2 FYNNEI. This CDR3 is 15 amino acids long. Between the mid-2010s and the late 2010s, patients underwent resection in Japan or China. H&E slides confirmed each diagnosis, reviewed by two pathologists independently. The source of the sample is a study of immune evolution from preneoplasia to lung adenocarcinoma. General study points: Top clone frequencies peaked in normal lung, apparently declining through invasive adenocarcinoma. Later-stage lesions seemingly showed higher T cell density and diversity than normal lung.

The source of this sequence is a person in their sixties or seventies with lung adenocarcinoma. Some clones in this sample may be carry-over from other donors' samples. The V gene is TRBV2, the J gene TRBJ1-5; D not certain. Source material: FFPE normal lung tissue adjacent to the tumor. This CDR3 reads CASSEASAGNQPQHF. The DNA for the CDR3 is TGTGCCAGCAGTGAAGCGTCGGCAGGCAATCAGCCCCAGCATTTT.